The rows below give T cell receptor beta chains drawn from one sample of a study of T cells in Graves' hyperthyroidism and ophthalmopathy. Each CDR3 protein is one row after TCRdb ran MiXCR on the multiplex PCR reads. The sample has some 490,000 distinct CDR3 sequences, roughly 16% seen once. The sequencing sample was made of blood. Every receptor here comes from a woman in her 30s with Graves' ophthalmopathy. CDR3s include the opening cysteine and the closing phenylalanine or tryptophan. The D gene is left open where the match is weak. Clone size appears in some rows only: once, few, many, or a class for an expanded clone.

CDR3 protein: CASSYGPLFVLDGYTF; CDR3 DNA: TGTGCCAGCAGTTACGGGCCTCTCTTCGTTCTGGATGGCTACACCTTC; V gene: TRBV6-2/TRBV6-3; D gene: NA; J gene: TRBJ1-2; clone size: many
CDR3 protein: CASSEGGGGRTDTQYF; CDR3 DNA: TGTGCCAGCAGTGAGGGAGGCGGGGGCCGCACAGATACGCAGTATTTT; V gene: TRBV2; D gene: NA; J gene: TRBJ2-3; clone size: many
CDR3 protein: CASSLDGGNEKLFF; CDR3 DNA: TGTGCCAGCAGTTTAGACGGTGGGAATGAAAAACTGTTTTTT; V gene: TRBV28; D gene: NA; J gene: TRBJ1-4; clone size: NA
CDR3 protein: CASSSPRGETQYF; CDR3 DNA: TGTGCCAGCAGTTCCCCGAGGGGAGAGACCCAGTACTTC; V gene: TRBV28; D gene: NA; J gene: TRBJ2-5; clone size: few
CDR3 protein: CASSFGGQGFYEQYF; CDR3 DNA: TGTGCCAGCAGTTTCGGAGGGCAGGGCTTTTACGAGCAGTACTTC; V gene: TRBV12-3/TRBV12-4; D gene: NA; J gene: TRBJ2-7; clone size: few
CDR3 protein: CAIRPGDPDTQYF; CDR3 DNA: TGTGCCATCAGGCCAGGGGATCCAGATACGCAGTATTTT; V gene: TRBV10-3; D gene: NA; J gene: TRBJ2-3; clone size: NA
CDR3 protein: CSVGPGQGGAFF; CDR3 DNA: TGCAGCGTCGGCCCGGGACAGGGGGGAGCTTTCTTT; V gene: TRBV29-1; D gene: TRBD1; J gene: TRBJ1-1; clone size: few
CDR3 protein: CASSFGQAVNSPLHF; CDR3 DNA: TGTGCCAGCAGCTTCGGACAGGCCGTTAATTCACCCCTCCACTTT; V gene: TRBV7-2; D gene: TRBD1; J gene: TRBJ1-6; clone size: few
CDR3 protein: CASGTSGRSEQFF; CDR3 DNA: TGTGCCAGCGGGACTAGCGGGAGGAGTGAGCAGTTCTTC; V gene: TRBV27; D gene: TRBD2; J gene: TRBJ2-1; clone size: few
CDR3 protein: CASSPVGGYGYTF; CDR3 DNA: TGTGCCAGCAGCCCCGTGGGAGGCTATGGCTACACCTTC; V gene: TRBV11-3; D gene: NA; J gene: TRBJ1-2; clone size: few
CDR3 protein: CASSSFRDRAETQYF; CDR3 DNA: TGTGCCAGCAGTTCTTTTCGAGACAGGGCTGAGACCCAGTACTTC; V gene: TRBV12-3/TRBV12-4; D gene: TRBD1; J gene: TRBJ2-5; clone size: many
CDR3 protein: CATRTGGDLFYEQYF; CDR3 DNA: TGTGCCACAAGGACAGGGGGCGACCTATTCTACGAGCAGTACTTC; V gene: TRBV10-3; D gene: TRBD1; J gene: TRBJ2-7; clone size: few
CDR3 protein: CSVGLGQGSYNEQFF; CDR3 DNA: TGCAGCGTTGGTTTGGGACAGGGCTCCTACAATGAGCAGTTCTTC; V gene: TRBV29-1; D gene: TRBD1; J gene: TRBJ2-1; clone size: NA
CDR3 protein: CSARDPGSGTEAFF; CDR3 DNA: TGCAGTGCTAGAGATCCAGGGTCTGGGACTGAAGCTTTCTTT; V gene: TRBV20-1; D gene: NA; J gene: TRBJ1-1; clone size: many
CDR3 protein: CASSSSQGASYNEQFF; CDR3 DNA: TGTGCCAGCAGTTCGTCGCAGGGGGCTTCCTACAATGAGCAGTTCTTC; V gene: TRBV12-3/TRBV12-4; D gene: TRBD1; J gene: TRBJ2-1; clone size: NA
CDR3 protein: CASSPRLAGGDYEQFF; CDR3 DNA: TGTGCCAGCAGCCCCCGACTAGCGGGCGGCGATTATGAGCAGTTCTTC; V gene: TRBV9; D gene: TRBD2; J gene: TRBJ2-1; clone size: many
CDR3 protein: CASSKGQSTEAFF; CDR3 DNA: TGTGCCAGCAGCAAGGGACAGTCCACTGAAGCTTTCTTT; V gene: TRBV7-8; D gene: TRBD1; J gene: TRBJ1-1; clone size: many
CDR3 protein: CASSLAGISLLSGANVLTF; CDR3 DNA: TGTGCCAGCAGCTTAGCGGGTATCTCGCTCCTCTCTGGGGCCAACGTCCTGACTTTC; V gene: TRBV7-2; D gene: NA; J gene: TRBJ2-6; clone size: few
CDR3 protein: CSARWSSGGYTF; CDR3 DNA: TGCAGCGCCCGGTGGAGTTCTGGTGGCTACACCTTC; V gene: TRBV29-1; D gene: NA; J gene: TRBJ1-2; clone size: NA
CDR3 protein: CATRRIAGGDNEQFF; CDR3 DNA: TGTGCCACCAGGAGGATAGCGGGAGGTGACAATGAGCAGTTCTTC; V gene: TRBV15; D gene: TRBD2; J gene: TRBJ2-1; clone size: NA
CDR3 protein: CASSQTQGYEQYF; CDR3 DNA: TGTGCCAGCAGCCAAACACAGGGCTACGAGCAGTACTTC; V gene: TRBV3-1; D gene: NA; J gene: TRBJ2-7; clone size: many
CDR3 protein: CASSFSGRLYNEQFF; CDR3 DNA: TGTGCCAGCAGCTTTAGCGGGAGATTGTACAATGAGCAGTTCTTC; V gene: TRBV7-9; D gene: TRBD2; J gene: TRBJ2-1; clone size: NA
CDR3 protein: CASSLRYNEQYF; CDR3 DNA: TGTGCCAGCAGTTTAAGGTACAACGAGCAGTACTTC; V gene: TRBV28; D gene: NA; J gene: TRBJ2-7; clone size: few
CDR3 protein: CASSHSTTEPGPSTEAFF; CDR3 DNA: TGTGCCAGCAGTCACTCCACAACCGAACCGGGCCCCAGCACTGAAGCTTTCTTT; V gene: TRBV6-1; D gene: NA; J gene: TRBJ1-1; clone size: NA
CDR3 protein: CASSPWGSSYEQYF; CDR3 DNA: TGTGCCAGCAGTCCCTGGGGGAGCTCCTACGAGCAGTACTTC; V gene: TRBV7-8; D gene: NA; J gene: TRBJ2-7; clone size: NA
CDR3 protein: CASSSILAGVSNTDTQYF; CDR3 DNA: TGTGCCAGCAGCTCGATACTAGCGGGAGTTTCGAACACAGATACGCAGTATTTT; V gene: TRBV5-6; D gene: TRBD2; J gene: TRBJ2-3; clone size: few
CDR3 protein: CASSVDPSGSPVHEQYF; CDR3 DNA: TGTGCCAGCAGCGTAGATCCTAGCGGGAGTCCTGTACACGAGCAGTACTTC; V gene: TRBV9; D gene: TRBD2; J gene: TRBJ2-7; clone size: few
CDR3 protein: CASSLPPEGRGYTF; CDR3 DNA: TGCGCCAGCAGCCTGCCTCCGGAGGGGAGAGGCTACACCTTC; V gene: TRBV4-1; D gene: NA; J gene: TRBJ1-2; clone size: many
CDR3 protein: CASNSARQAKNIQYF; CDR3 DNA: TGTGCCAGCAACTCAGCCAGGCAAGCCAAAAACATTCAGTACTTC; V gene: TRBV27; D gene: NA; J gene: TRBJ2-4; clone size: NA
CDR3 protein: CASKEPGQLNEQYF; CDR3 DNA: TGTGCCAGCAAAGAACCGGGACAGCTAAACGAGCAGTACTTC; V gene: TRBV6-1; D gene: TRBD1; J gene: TRBJ2-7; clone size: NA
CDR3 protein: CAISDPSGRGDTQYF; CDR3 DNA: TGTGCCATCAGTGACCCCAGCGGGAGAGGAGATACGCAGTATTTT; V gene: TRBV10-3; D gene: TRBD2; J gene: TRBJ2-3; clone size: many
CDR3 protein: CSARPGRTSTDTQYF; CDR3 DNA: TGCAGTGCTCGACCTGGGCGCACTAGCACAGATACGCAGTATTTT; V gene: TRBV20-1; D gene: NA; J gene: TRBJ2-3; clone size: many
CDR3 protein: CASSSDYEQYF; CDR3 DNA: TGTGCCAGCAGTTCGGACTACGAGCAGTACTTC; V gene: TRBV2; D gene: NA; J gene: TRBJ2-7; clone size: many
CDR3 protein: CASSPRFFYEQYF; CDR3 DNA: TGTGCCAGCTCACCACGGTTTTTCTACGAGCAGTACTTC; V gene: TRBV18; D gene: NA; J gene: TRBJ2-7; clone size: many
CDR3 protein: CASSFQSSRNEQFF; CDR3 DNA: TGTGCCAGCAGTTTCCAATCATCTCGCAATGAGCAGTTCTTC; V gene: TRBV28; D gene: NA; J gene: TRBJ2-1; clone size: NA
CDR3 protein: CSANSGGNEQFF; CDR3 DNA: TGCAGTGCTAATTCGGGAGGGAATGAGCAGTTCTTC; V gene: TRBV20-1; D gene: TRBD2; J gene: TRBJ2-1; clone size: NA
CDR3 protein: CASSLSWGTSNQPQHF; CDR3 DNA: TGTGCCAGCAGTTTATCTTGGGGGACTAGCAATCAGCCCCAGCATTTT; V gene: TRBV27; D gene: NA; J gene: TRBJ1-5; clone size: NA
CDR3 protein: CASTRGNSYEQYF; CDR3 DNA: TGTGCCAGCACCCGGGGAAACTCCTACGAGCAGTACTTC; V gene: TRBV6-2/TRBV6-3; D gene: NA; J gene: TRBJ2-7; clone size: NA
CDR3 protein: CASSREDGGANEQFF; CDR3 DNA: TGTGCCAGCAGCCGAGAAGACGGGGGGGCAAATGAGCAGTTCTTC; V gene: TRBV3-1; D gene: TRBD2; J gene: TRBJ2-1; clone size: once
CDR3 protein: CASSLYIVRGDTQYF; CDR3 DNA: TGTGCCAGCAGCTTATATATTGTCAGGGGAGATACGCAGTATTTT; V gene: TRBV11-2; D gene: NA; J gene: TRBJ2-3; clone size: NA